This entry concerns a single T cell receptor (beta chain). Its antigen remains unknown. TCRdb keeps only in-frame clones here, not all; method: immunoSEQ multiplex PCR. The sample includes approximately 97,000 clones, about 74% of them seen just once. These data originate in a study of cytotoxic CD8 clonotypes in ibrutinib-treated CLL. General study points: Against age-matched healthy donors, baseline clonality ran higher and tracked circulating CD8+ T-cell counts.

The germline CDR1 and CDR2 sequences are GTSNPN and SVGIG (reference sequence). V lost 0 bases, J lost 0 bases, and 11 bases lay in between. The CDR3 extends over 15 amino acids. This sequence joins TRBV30 and TRBJ2-5, with a weak D call TRBD2 (6 bases). The TCR originated in a human donor with chronic lymphocytic leukemia. The material sequenced was PBMCs, taken after 24 months of ibrutinib treatment. CDR3 in DNA: TGTGCCTGGAGTGTACCCGGAGGGTACCAAGAGACCCAGTACTTC. It yields the protein CAWSVPGGYQETQYF. Filled out from reference TRBV30 and TRBJ2-5, the complete variable domain reads SQTIHQWPATLVQPVGSPLSLECTVEGTSNPNLYWYRQAAGRGLQLLFYSVGIGQISSEVPQNLSASRPQDRQFILSSKKLLLSDSGFYLCAWSVPGGYQETQYFGPGTRLLVL.